The clone carrying this T cell receptor beta chain was seen a single time. The sample comes from a study of blood T cell repertoires in COVID-19. Overall study: PBMCs, B-cell-depleted T cells, or T cells were the source of the cDNA or gDNA that made up the material.

In the original processing: For nucleated cells, counts were estimated from reference gene primer amplification. Profiled with immunoSEQ multiplex PCR; TCRdb holds only in-frame clones, not every one. The D gene and trimming were derived from the DNA, and the V and J assignments and clone size from that table. The sample yields some 16,000 clones, roughly nine tenths seen once. Sequencing was done on a sample of peripheral blood. This TCR was recovered from a man aged 80 or over with acute or convalescent COVID-19.

CDR3 bases: TGTGCCAGCGGTCTCCAGGGGGTGACTGAAGCTTTCTTT. Amino acid sequence: CASGLQGVTEAFF. This sequence joins TRBV7-9 and TRBJ1-1; 7 positions agree with TRBD1. CDR3 size: 13 residues. CDR1 SEHNR and CDR2 FQNEAQ come from the germline V gene (reference sequence). Trimming removed 8 bases from V and 5 bases from J; junction bases left unmatched: 8.